This T cell receptor beta chain originates from a study of cytomegalovirus exposure and HLA in healthy donors. General observations from the study: When a later analysis compared HLA-associated TCR beta chains with equally common others, the HLA-associated chains turned out to be more clonally expanded and to have lower generation probabilities. A later examination showed that TCR association rates differed by HLA locus, with DRB1 most and HLA-C fewest. The likely origin of a cluster of highly shared sequence variants was a sequencing artifact.

At sampling all donors were nominally healthy, likely with unrecorded immune exposures. This clone came up once. Its specificity is unknown. Other DNA sequences within the sample encode an identical CDR3. CDR1 is LGHNT, CDR2 FRNRAP, per germline. With 1 base clipped from V and 2 bases from J, the junction kept 0 bases outside the gene matches. The CDR3 spans 15 residues. The PCR employed 60 Vbeta primers together with 13 Jbeta primers. Some clones are missing from TCRdb's copy, which holds only in-frame ones; the method was immunoSEQ multiplex PCR. The top ten clones hold 1.5% to 2% of a sample with some 270,000 clones, roughly 91% of them seen once.

The receptor was isolated from a girl aged 2-10 years in good health and CMV-seronegative. Source material: PBMCs. The V gene is TRBV12-5, the J gene TRBJ1-5; 9 bases align to TRBD1. CDR3 sequence (DNA): TGTGCTAGTGGTTTGGGGACAGGGGGCAATCAGCCCCAGCATTTT. Translating gives CASGLGTGGNQPQHF.